The 22 T cell receptor beta chains below all came from one sample that was sequenced in a study of T cells in tuberculosis. Sequencing used immunoSEQ multiplex PCR; TCRdb keeps in-frame clones, though not all of them. This table has 30,000 or so clones, roughly 94% appearing once. Documented time point: new active TB diagnosis, blood taken before or within 7 days of starting treatment. The sample consisted of PBMCs, taken at tuberculosis diagnosis. These receptors all stem from an adult with tuberculosis. Some clones in this sample may be carry-over from other donors' samples.

This sequence joins TRBV11-3 and TRBJ2-6; possibly TRBD1 for D (5 bases). The CDR3 contains 19 residues. The germline V and J ends were trimmed by 2 bases and 2 bases, with 19 bases remaining between them. Germline loops: CDR1 SGHNT, CDR2 YENEEA. The CDR3 is CASSLSFGAQWPGANVLTF. The CDR3, as DNA: TGTGCCAGCAGCTTAAGTTTTGGGGCCCAATGGCCTGGGGCCAACGTCCTGACTTTC. Combining the CDR3 with reference TRBV11-3 and TRBJ2-6 gives the whole variable domain EAGVVQSPRYKIIEKKQPVAFWCNPISGHNTLYWYLQNLGQGPELLIRYENEEAVDDSQLPKDRFSAERLKGVDSTLKIQPAELGDSAVYLCASSLSFGAQWPGANVLTFGAGSRLTVL.

The V gene is TRBV25-1, the J gene TRBJ1-6, with 7 bases fitting TRBD1. In germline, CDR1 is MGHDK, CDR2 SYGVNS. Losses at the gene ends were 4 bases for V and 2 bases for J; bases not matched to a gene: 2. CDR3 length equals 15 residues. As DNA, the CDR3 is TGTGCCAGCAGTGCGGACAGGACCTATAATTCACCCCTCCACTTT. As protein: CASSADRTYNSPLHF.

The chain is built from TRBV27 and TRBJ1-1, with 10 bases aligning to TRBD1. The germline gives CDR1 MNHEY, CDR2 SMNVEV (reference sequence). The trim removed 3 bases at V and 0 bases at J, leaving 7 bases unmatched. The CDR3 spans 17 residues. CDR3: CASSLTGGRFMNTEAFF. CDR3 in DNA: TGTGCCAGCAGTTTGACAGGGGGCCGATTTATGAACACTGAAGCTTTCTTT.

V usage is TRBV4-1 and J usage is TRBJ2-3; 10 bases fit TRBD2. After removal of 1 base from V and 1 base from J, the junction contained 5 bases not matched to a gene. CDR3 length: 17 residues. The germline V gene has CDR1 MGHRA and CDR2 YSYEKL. The CDR3 bases are TGCGCCAGCAGCCAAGCCCCGACTAGCGGGCGCACAGATACGCAGTATTTT. Residues: CASSQAPTSGRTDTQYF.

The chain recombines TRBV7-2 with TRBJ1-6; weak D call: TRBD1 (5 bases). The CDR3 spans 18 residues. Trimming removed 2 bases from V and 2 bases from J, with 16 bases in between. Germline-derived CDR1 and CDR2 are SGHTA and FQGNSA. The CDR3 sequence: CASSLRGQGVPYNSPLHF. CDR3 nucleotide sequence: TGTGCCAGCAGCTTAAGGGGCCAAGGTGTTCCCTATAATTCACCCCTCCACTTT.

The rearrangement uses TRBV7-9 and TRBJ2-7, with no clear D. Germline V lookup: CDR1 SEHNR, CDR2 FQNEAQ (reference sequence). Trimming shortened V by 1 base and J by 4 bases, and 5 bases separated the two germline ends. This CDR3 contains 12 residues. The CDR3 DNA follows: TGTGCCAGCAGCTTAGGGGCGTACGAGCAGTACTTC. Translation gives CASSLGAYEQYF.

The chain has TRBV6-5 and TRBJ1-2, with TRBD1 matching 8 bases. The trim removed 8 bases at V and 4 bases at J, leaving 6 bases unmatched. The germline V gene has CDR1 MNHEY and CDR2 SVGAGI. CDR3 length: 13 amino acids. The CDR3 bases are TGTGCCAGCTCAGGGGGCGCTAGCTATGGCTACACCTTC. This codes for CASSGGASYGYTF.

CDR3 residues: CASSSQVNTEAFF. For the CDR3, the DNA is TGTGCCAGCAGCTCACAGGTGAACACTGAAGCTTTCTTT. The chain joins TRBV11-3 to TRBJ1-1, with D perhaps matching TRBD1 (5 bases). Germline-derived CDR1 and CDR2 are SGHNT and YENEEA. V was shortened by 4 bases and J by 0 bases, with 6 bases between the two germline ends. This CDR3 contains 13 residues.

The V and J genes are TRBV18 and TRBJ2-4; 8 bases line up with TRBD1. Per germline, CDR1 KGHSH and CDR2 LQKENI. Trimming removed 5 bases from V and 6 bases from J; junction bases left unmatched: 9. CDR3 length: 15 amino acids. DNA for the CDR3: TGTGCCAGCTCAGAGTCGTGGGACAGGATAAACATTCAGTACTTC. It translates to CASSESWDRINIQYF.

J is TRBJ2-1 and V is TRBV18; D gene unclear. Deletions cut 8 bases from V and 7 bases from J, with 15 bases between. CDR3 length equals 13 residues. Germline CDR1 and CDR2: KGHSH and LQKENI. The CDR3 spells CASHPSHNNEQFF. CDR3 DNA: TGTGCCAGCCACCCATCTCACAATAATGAGCAGTTCTTC.

V gene TRBV5-4 combines with J gene TRBJ1-1; D not certain. This CDR3 is 9 amino acids long. V was pared by 4 bases and J by 7 bases, with 2 bases between. The V gene's germline CDR1 is SGHNT and CDR2 YYREEE (reference sequence). The CDR3 sequence: CASSHEAFF. As DNA, the CDR3 is TGTGCCAGCAGCCATGAAGCTTTCTTT.

This clone showed up just a few times. The chain links TRBV6-1 to TRBJ2-1; D possibly corresponds to TRBD1 (6 bases). CDR1 is MNHNS, CDR2 SASEGT, per germline. The CDR3 has 13 residues. V was clipped by 10 bases and J by 6 bases, with 16 bases between them. The CDR3 DNA follows: TGTGCCACGGCTCGACAGGCCGTCAATGAGCAGTTCTTC. As protein: CATARQAVNEQFF.

The gene calls are TRBV11-3 and TRBJ2-3, with 7 bases aligning to TRBD2. CDR1 SGHNT and CDR2 YENEEA come from the germline V gene. The CDR3 totals 14 residues. Unmatched junction bases numbered 3, after V lost 6 bases and J lost 0 bases. DNA for the CDR3: TGTGCCAGCAGTCCGACTAGCAGCACAGATACGCAGTATTTT. It is translated as CASSPTSSTDTQYF. The variable domain in full, with the rest retrieved from reference TRBV11-3 and TRBJ2-3, is EAGVVQSPRYKIIEKKQPVAFWCNPISGHNTLYWYLQNLGQGPELLIRYENEEAVDDSQLPKDRFSAERLKGVDSTLKIQPAELGDSAVYLCASSPTSSTDTQYFGPGTRLTVL.

The gene calls are TRBV5-1 and TRBJ1-5, with 8 bases that match TRBD1. Germline CDR1 reads SGHRS; CDR2 reads YFSETQ. The CDR3 has 15 amino acids. The V segment lost 3 bases and the J segment 6 bases; nucleotides outside the gene matches: 8. CDR3 region: CASSSTGELGQPQHF. Written as DNA, the CDR3 is TGCGCCAGCAGCTCGACAGGGGAGTTAGGTCAGCCCCAGCATTTT.

The chain carries TRBV5-8 and TRBJ2-6; maybe TRBD1 (6 bases). The germline gives CDR1 SGHTS, CDR2 YDEGEE. This CDR3 has 16 amino acids. Trimming left V 4 bases short and J 4 bases short, with 15 bases between. The CDR3 is CASSPIQGVGANVLTF. In DNA form, the CDR3 reads TGTGCCAGCAGCCCCATACAGGGTGTAGGGGCCAACGTCCTGACTTTC.

V and J are TRBV5-5 and TRBJ2-7; D is possibly TRBD1 (6 bases). Trimming removed 4 bases from V and 2 bases from J, with 13 bases in between. Germline V gene lookup returns CDR1 SGHKS and CDR2 YYEKEE (reference sequence). The CDR3 is 14 residues long. The CDR3 loop reads CASSPGQATYEQYF. CDR3 coding DNA: TGTGCCAGCAGCCCGGGACAAGCTACCTACGAGCAGTACTTC.

This chain uses TRBV30 with TRBJ2-2; 10 bases are a match to TRBD1. Germline CDR1 GTSNPN, CDR2 SVGIG (reference sequence). The CDR3 length is 18 residues. The J segment lost 4 bases and the V segment lost 4 bases, leaving 15 bases of the junction unmatched. The CDR3 DNA sequence: TGTGCCTGGACGAGAGGGACAGGGGACACATCGCCCACCGGGGAGCTGTTTTTT. Amino acids: CAWTRGTGDTSPTGELFF.

This clone was seen only a few times. V is TRBV5-1 and J is TRBJ1-1, with D tentatively TRBD1 (5 bases). The CDR3 spans 15 residues. The V end was cut by 4 bases, the J end by 10 bases, with 23 bases between. CDR1 is SGHRS, CDR2 YFSETQ, per germline. The CDR3 spells CASSPLGGGGLSAFF. The CDR3 DNA reads TGCGCCAGCAGCCCCCTCGGCGGGGGAGGCCTCTCAGCTTTCTTT.

V is TRBV5-1 and J is TRBJ1-1; 9 bases align to TRBD1. Germline CDR1 is SGHRS and CDR2 is YFSETQ. V was pared by 0 bases and J by 6 bases, with 6 bases of the junction left unmatched. The CDR3 totals 15 residues. The CDR3 bases are TGCGCCAGCAGCTTGGGGGGACAGGGCGGCGCTGAAGCTTTCTTT. It translates to CASSLGGQGGAEAFF.

The rearrangement uses TRBV10-2 and TRBJ1-5; D call uncertain. CDR1 and CDR2 (germline): WSHSY, SAAADI. The V end was cut by 9 bases, the J end by 5 bases, with 11 bases between. The CDR3 covers 12 residues. The CDR3 is CASSAGDQPQHF. In DNA form, the CDR3 reads TGCGCCAGTTCGGCCGGGGATCAGCCCCAGCATTTT.

The chain is built from TRBV6-1 and TRBJ2-7; 7 nucleotides match TRBD1. The CDR3 runs to 15 residues. Germline V gives CDR1 MNHNS, CDR2 SASEGT. The trim removed 5 bases at V and 2 bases at J, leaving 9 bases unmatched. CDR3 protein: CASSPKGQEAYEQYF. The CDR3 DNA reads TGTGCCAGCAGTCCTAAAGGACAGGAGGCCTACGAGCAGTACTTC.

This rearrangement joins TRBV10-1 to TRBJ2-1, with 8 bases identical to TRBD1. The V and J ends lost 5 bases and 6 bases, in that order; junction bases with no gene match: 6. CDR3 length: 14 amino acids. Germline CDR1 WNHNN, CDR2 SYGVQD (reference sequence). This CDR3 is CASSTGGVFNEQFF. The CDR3, as DNA: TGCGCCAGCAGTACAGGGGGAGTTTTCAATGAGCAGTTCTTC.